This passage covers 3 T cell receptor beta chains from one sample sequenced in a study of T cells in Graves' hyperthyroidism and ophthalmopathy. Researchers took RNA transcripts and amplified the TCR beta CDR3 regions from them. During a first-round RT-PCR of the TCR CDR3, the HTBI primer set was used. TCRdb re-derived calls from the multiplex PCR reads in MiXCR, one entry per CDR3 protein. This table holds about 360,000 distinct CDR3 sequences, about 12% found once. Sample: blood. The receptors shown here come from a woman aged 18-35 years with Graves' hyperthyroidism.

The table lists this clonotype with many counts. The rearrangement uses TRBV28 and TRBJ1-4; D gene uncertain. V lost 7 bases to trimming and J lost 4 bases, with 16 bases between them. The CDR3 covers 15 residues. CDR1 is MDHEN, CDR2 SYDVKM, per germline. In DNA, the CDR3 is TGTGCCAGCACCTTGCGTCTTCACAGTAATGAAAAACTGTTTTTT. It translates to CASTLRLHSNEKLFF.

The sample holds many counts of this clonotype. This CDR3 is CASRAVELPNEQFF. CDR3 sequence (DNA): TGCGCCAGCAGGGCGGTGGAACTGCCCAATGAGCAGTTCTTC. V usage is TRBV5-1 and J usage is TRBJ2-1, with no clear D. V was trimmed by 5 bases and J by 6 bases, leaving 15 bases between them. The germline V gene has CDR1 SGHRS and CDR2 YFSETQ. This CDR3 spans 14 amino acids.

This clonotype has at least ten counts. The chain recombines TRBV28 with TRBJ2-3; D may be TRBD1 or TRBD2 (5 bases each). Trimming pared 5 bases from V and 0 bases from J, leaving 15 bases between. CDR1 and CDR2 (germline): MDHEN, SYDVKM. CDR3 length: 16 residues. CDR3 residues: CASSLRDPGSTDTQYF. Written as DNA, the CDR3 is TGTGCCAGCAGTCTCAGGGACCCGGGGAGCACAGATACGCAGTATTTT.